These T cell receptor beta chains were read from a single sample in a study of T cell repertoires in cytomegalovirus infection. TCRdb analysed the reads with MiXCR anew, one entry per CDR3 protein. The sample has around 120,000 distinct CDR3 sequences, approximately 8.8% seen once. The material sequenced was PBMCs. The receptors here all came from a human donor in good health (CMV status not recorded). Some clones in this sample may be carry-over from other donors' samples. The CDR3 runs from the conserved cysteine through the conserved F or W. A D gene is named only where the DNA matches it firmly. Clone size, where shown, is once, few, many, or a class for clones that have expanded.

>TRBD1|many|TRBJ1-2|TRBV7-2
CASSRNGQGNYGYTF
TGTGCCAGCAGCCGAAATGGACAGGGGAACTATGGCTACACCTTC
>NA|many|TRBJ2-1|TRBV7-8
CASTPRGAPGHEQFF
TGTGCCAGCACCCCTAGGGGGGCCCCAGGGCATGAGCAGTTCTTC
>NA|few|TRBJ2-7|TRBV20-1
CSARPYEQYF
TGCAGTGCTAGACCTTACGAGCAGTACTTC
>TRBD1|NA|TRBJ2-6|TRBV28
CASRETGGDVLTF
TGTGCCAGCAGAGAGACAGGGGGAGACGTCCTGACTTTC
>NA|many|TRBJ2-3|TRBV5-1
CASSPGDSGDTQYF
TGCGCCAGCAGCCCTGGCGACTCGGGAGATACGCAGTATTTT
>TRBD1|many|TRBJ1-1|TRBV7-2
CASSLRAGTGPLNTEAFF
TGTGCCAGCAGCTTGAGGGCCGGGACAGGACCACTCAACACTGAAGCTTTCTTT
>NA|many|TRBJ2-7|TRBV20-1
CSARTMDSNYEQYF
TGCAGTGCTAGAACAATGGACAGCAACTACGAGCAGTACTTC
>TRBD2|few|TRBJ2-1|TRBV27
CASSLFFSREGLLRNEQFF
TGTGCCAGCAGTTTATTTTTTTCCCGGGAGGGCCTCCTTAGAAATGAGCAGTTCTTC
>NA|few|TRBJ1-1|TRBV14
CASSQYEGTEAFF
TGTGCCAGCAGCCAATACGAGGGAACTGAAGCTTTCTTT
>TRBD2|few|TRBJ2-3|TRBV19
CASSIRAGGTDTQYF
TGTGCCAGTAGTATAAGAGCGGGGGGCACAGATACGCAGTATTTT
>NA|few|TRBJ2-1|TRBV6-2/TRBV6-3
CASSRAILDYNEQFF
TGTGCCAGCAGCCGGGCCATCTTGGACTACAATGAGCAGTTCTTC
>NA|NA|TRBJ2-7|TRBV20-1
CSASWGAGEQYF
TGCAGTGCTAGTTGGGGGGCTGGTGAGCAGTACTTC
>TRBD2|many|TRBJ2-5|TRBV20-1
CSARPPGGRGNRETQYF
TGCAGTGCTAGACCCCCCGGTGGGCGGGGGAATCGAGAGACCCAGTACTTC
>TRBD1|few|TRBJ2-2|TRBV2
CASRTGQGNTGELFF
TGTGCCAGCAGGACGGGACAGGGTAACACCGGGGAGCTGTTTTTT
>NA|NA|TRBJ1-5|TRBV20-1
CSASGTPTVQSNQPQHF
TGCAGTGCTTCCGGGACCCCCACTGTTCAGAGCAATCAGCCCCAGCATTTT
>TRBD1|NA|TRBJ1-2|TRBV2
CASSGLKQGVNGYTF
TGTGCCAGCAGTGGACTTAAGCAGGGGGTTAATGGCTACACCTTC
>NA|many|TRBJ2-3|TRBV5-4
CASSLGGQGGTDTQYF
TGTGCCAGCAGCTTGGGAGGTCAGGGAGGAACAGATACGCAGTATTTT
>NA|many|TRBJ2-5|TRBV7-6
CASGPLPKYF
TGTGCCAGCGGACCCTTACCCAAGTACTTC
>NA|few|TRBJ1-4|TRBV30
CAGRGLEGEKLFF
TGTGCCGGGAGAGGACTTGAGGGTGAAAAACTGTTTTTT
>TRBD1|NA|TRBJ2-7|TRBV28
CASSYQGVRLEQYF
TGTGCCAGCAGTTACCAGGGGGTTCGATTGGAGCAGTACTTC
>TRBD2|NA|TRBJ2-1|TRBV20-1
CSARDGGRVGDEQFF
TGCAGTGCTAGAGATGGCGGGAGGGTAGGCGATGAGCAGTTCTTC
>NA|many|TRBJ2-5|TRBV14
CASSRSGQETQYF
TGTGCCAGCAGCCGGTCAGGTCAAGAGACCCAGTACTTC
>NA|many|TRBJ2-7|TRBV29-1
CSGGGGAVSEQYF
TGCAGCGGAGGGGGGGGCGCGGTATCCGAGCAGTACTTC
>TRBD1|NA|TRBJ1-1|TRBV6-5
CASSSRDRGINTEAFF
TGTGCCAGCAGTTCCCGGGACAGGGGGATCAACACTGAAGCTTTCTTT
>NA|NA|TRBJ2-3|TRBV20-1
CSATKGSSSTDTQYF
TGCAGTGCTACTAAGGGGTCATCTAGCACAGATACGCAGTATTTT
>NA|few|TRBJ2-1|TRBV20-1
CSARAGASSYNEQFF
TGCAGTGCTAGAGCGGGGGCGAGCTCCTACAATGAGCAGTTCTTC
>TRBD1|many|TRBJ1-1|TRBV7-2
CASSPGQGHTEAFF
TGTGCCAGCAGCCCCGGACAGGGGCACACTGAAGCTTTCTTT
>NA|few|TRBJ2-1|TRBV5-5
CASSSRLPGDSYNEQFF
TGTGCCAGCAGCTCCCGTCTACCTGGGGACTCCTACAATGAGCAGTTCTTC
>NA|many|TRBJ2-5|TRBV24-1
CATSDPPTGLKEETQYF
TGTGCCACCAGTGATCCCCCCACAGGGTTGAAGGAAGAGACCCAGTACTTC
>TRBD2|NA|TRBJ2-2|TRBV2
CASSAGLAGTGELFF
TGTGCCAGCAGTGCCGGACTAGCCGGCACCGGGGAGCTGTTTTTT
>TRBD2|many|TRBJ2-7|TRBV7-2
CASSARNSGTSGEQYF
TGTGCCAGCAGCGCACGCAACAGTGGGACTAGCGGCGAGCAGTACTTC
>TRBD2|many|TRBJ2-3|TRBV12-3/TRBV12-4
CASSFTAGNTDTQYF
TGTGCCAGCAGTTTCACAGCGGGGAACACAGATACGCAGTATTTT
>NA|many|TRBJ1-2|TRBV28
CASSLWLGGPGYTF
TGTGCCAGCAGTTTATGGTTGGGGGGCCCTGGCTACACCTTC
>TRBD2|many|TRBJ2-7|TRBV12-5
CASGLASTRTSGSYEQYF
TGTGCTAGTGGTTTGGCGAGTACTCGGACTAGCGGCTCCTACGAGCAGTACTTC
>NA|NA|TRBJ1-2|TRBV7-2
CASSLDTPTTGSSGYTF
TGTGCCAGCAGCTTAGACACCCCGACAACGGGGTCATCGGGCTACACCTTC
>NA|many|TRBJ1-1|TRBV6-5
CASSYSLWGANTEAFF
TGTGCCAGCAGTTACTCGCTGTGGGGGGCGAATACTGAAGCTTTCTTT
>NA|many|TRBJ2-1|TRBV7-6
CASSYRGSYNEQFF
TGTGCCAGCAGCTACCGGGGGTCCTACAATGAGCAGTTCTTC
>TRBD1|NA|TRBJ1-2|TRBV2
CASRRTGQGNYGYTF
TGTGCCAGCAGAAGGACAGGGCAAGGCAACTATGGCTACACCTTC
>NA|many|TRBJ2-7|TRBV7-8
CASSLADYEQYF
TGTGCCAGCAGCTTAGCCGACTACGAGCAGTACTTC
>NA|many|TRBJ1-1|TRBV7-3
CASSQEWKTEAFF
TGTGCCAGCAGTCAAGAGTGGAAAACTGAAGCTTTCTTT
>NA|NA|TRBJ2-3|TRBV6-5
CATRSTTDTQYF
TGTGCCACCAGATCCACCACAGATACGCAGTATTTT
>NA|many|TRBJ2-3|TRBV7-2
CASSLDNWSTDTQYF
TGTGCCAGCAGCTTAGACAACTGGAGCACAGATACGCAGTATTTT
>TRBD1|many|TRBJ2-1|TRBV6-1
CASIPGQGFNNEQFF
TGTGCCAGCATTCCGGGACAGGGGTTCAACAATGAGCAGTTCTTC
>NA|many|TRBJ2-1|TRBV7-9
CASSWTEQFF
TGTGCCAGCAGCTGGACAGAGCAGTTCTTC
>TRBD2|many|TRBJ2-5|TRBV7-8
CASSSLAGGPQETQYF
TGTGCCAGCAGCTCCCTAGCGGGAGGCCCGCAAGAGACCCAGTACTTC
>NA|few|TRBJ2-7|TRBV20-1
CSARSQGVVNEQYF
TGCAGTGCTAGGAGTCAAGGAGTAGTCAACGAGCAGTACTTC
>TRBD2|many|TRBJ2-7|TRBV7-2
CASRSSGESSYEQYF
TGTGCCAGCAGATCCAGCGGGGAGAGCTCCTACGAGCAGTACTTC
>TRBD2|many|TRBJ2-6|TRBV10-3
CAISENGLAGSGANVLTF
TGTGCCATCAGTGAGAACGGACTAGCGGGCTCTGGGGCCAACGTCCTGACTTTC